These 21 T cell receptor beta chains were sequenced from one sample in a study of response to subunit inactivated influenza vaccine. TCRdb used MiXCR to reprocess the RT-PCR reads, holding one entry per CDR3 protein. The table has fewer than 700,000 distinct CDR3 sequences, over 10% seen once; the top ten hold about an eighth. Sequences were derived from PBMCs from blood, sampled 35 to 45 days after vaccination. The receptors shown here come from a man aged 45-65 years who received an inactivated influenza vaccine.

This clonotype has a count of ten or more. The chain combines TRBV28 with TRBJ1-5, with TRBD1 matching over 7 bases. The CDR3 has 18 amino acids. V gave up 6 bases and J gave up 0 bases; unmatched junction bases: 14. CDR1 and CDR2 from the germline V gene are MDHEN and SYDVKM. The CDR3 DNA sequence: TGTGCCAGCAGACCATCACAGGGGCCGCTTTATAGCAATCAGCCCCAGCATTTT. Its protein is CASRPSQGPLYSNQPQHF.

This clonotype came up a few times. The rearrangement uses TRBV7-3 and TRBJ2-3, with 11 bases matching TRBD2. CDR1 SGHTA and CDR2 FQGTGA come from the germline V gene. This CDR3 has 17 residues. Trimming removed 5 bases from V and 2 bases from J; junction bases left unmatched: 9. The CDR3 sequence: CASSPLPLAGDTDTQYF. The CDR3 DNA reads as TGTGCCAGCAGCCCCCTCCCACTAGCGGGAGACACAGATACGCAGTATTTT.

The chain joins TRBV11-2 to TRBJ2-1; D could derive from TRBD1 or TRBD2 (5 bases each). This CDR3 is 14 amino acids long. The V gene lost 1 base and the J gene lost 3 bases, with 7 bases spanning the gap. Germline loops: CDR1 SGHAT, CDR2 FQNNGV. The CDR3 here is CASSLGDLYNEQFF. The CDR3 DNA follows: TGTGCCAGCAGCTTAGGGGACCTCTACAATGAGCAGTTCTTC. Full variable domain (rest looked up from reference TRBV11-2 and TRBJ2-1): EAGVAQSPRYKIIEKRQSVAFWCNPISGHATLYWYQQILGQGPKLLIQFQNNGVVDDSQLPKDRFSAERLKGVDSTLKIQPAKLEDSAVYLCASSLGDLYNEQFFGPGTRLTVL.

This clonotype showed up just a few times. The V call is TRBV15, the J call TRBJ2-2, with D possibly being TRBD2 (5 bases). The germline V gene encodes CDR1 LNHNV and CDR2 YYDKDF (reference sequence). Deletions cut 0 bases from V and 5 bases from J, with 10 bases between. The CDR3 is 15 residues long. CDR3 residues: CATSRERVWTGELFF. CDR3 DNA sequence: TGTGCCACCAGCAGAGAGCGGGTATGGACCGGGGAGCTGTTTTTT.

This sequence joins TRBV6-2 or TRBV6-3 and TRBJ2-3, with TRBD1 matching 8 bases. Germline V gene data show CDR1 as MNHEY and CDR2 as SVGEGT. This CDR3 region has 14 residues. CDR3 amino acids: CASGRGQDTDTQYF. CDR3 nucleotides: TGTGCGTCTGGCAGGGGGCAGGACACAGATACGCAGTATTTT.

This clonotype turned up a few times. This chain connects TRBV7-9 to TRBJ2-1, with 9 bases matching TRBD1. Germline V gene sequence: CDR1 SEHNR, CDR2 FQNEAQ (reference sequence). CDR3 size: 13 residues. V gave up 5 bases and J gave up 8 bases; unmatched junction bases: 4. The CDR3 region has the DNA TGTGCCAGCAGCGGACAGGGGACCGATGAGCAGTTCTTC. Protein: CASSGQGTDEQFF. Full variable domain (missing parts from reference TRBV7-9 and TRBJ2-1): DTGVSQNPRHKITKRGQNVTFRCDPISEHNRLYWYRQTLGQGPEFLTYFQNEAQLEKSRLLSDRFSAERPKGSFSTLEIQRTEQGDSAMYLCASSGQGTDEQFFGPGTRLTVL.

This clonotype was detected only a few times. The V gene is TRBV10-3, the J gene TRBJ2-1; perhaps D is TRBD1 or TRBD2 (6 bases each). Looked up from germline, CDR1 is ENHRY and CDR2 is SYGVKD. V lost 10 bases, J lost 2 bases, and 18 bases lay in between. The length of the CDR3 is 15 residues. CDR3 sequence: CATLGGTGTYNEQFF. CDR3 nucleotides: TGTGCCACCTTGGGGGGTACAGGGACCTACAATGAGCAGTTCTTC.

V and J are TRBV30 and TRBJ1-1; D remains ambiguous. The germline V gene has CDR1 GTSNPN and CDR2 SVGIG (reference sequence). The CDR3 length is 15 residues. Trimming left V 0 bases short and J 0 bases short, with 11 bases between. Here the CDR3 DNA reads TGTGCCTGGAGTGTACGTATGGTGATGAACACTGAAGCTTTCTTT. This sequence encodes CAWSVRMVMNTEAFF. Full variable domain (remainder filled in from reference TRBV30 and TRBJ1-1): SQTIHQWPATLVQPVGSPLSLECTVEGTSNPNLYWYRQAAGRGLQLLFYSVGIGQISSEVPQNLSASRPQDRQFILSSKKLLLSDSGFYLCAWSVRMVMNTEAFFGQGTRLTVV.

This clonotype has at least ten counts. V is TRBV10-3 and J is TRBJ2-7, with 7 bases fitting TRBD2. V dropped 8 bases and J dropped 3; count of bases not matched to a gene: 7. The CDR3 is made up of 13 amino acids. Per germline, CDR1 ENHRY and CDR2 SYGVKD. CDR3 amino acids: CAIGREAFYEQYF. CDR3 DNA sequence: TGTGCCATCGGCCGGGAGGCCTTCTACGAGCAGTACTTC.

Only a few counts were recorded for this clonotype. A junction boundary mismatches the germline segment, possibly from a read error. V usage is TRBV6-2 or TRBV6-3 and J usage is TRBJ2-2; maybe TRBD1 (6 bases). CDR1 and CDR2 (germline): MNHEY, SVGEGT. This CDR3 has 16 residues. CDR3 nucleotides: TGTGCCAGCAGTCTCCTCGGGGCAGGGGAGCTGGGGAAGCTGTCTTTT. It codes for CASSLLGAGELGKLSF.

The table lists this clonotype with a few counts. The V gene is TRBV7-2, the J gene TRBJ2-1; 9 bases line up with TRBD2. Germline loops: CDR1 SGHTA, CDR2 FQGNSA. This CDR3 is built from 16 residues. With 1 base clipped from V and 3 bases from J, the junction kept 4 bases outside the gene matches. The DNA for the CDR3 is TGTGCCAGCAGCTTAGGTTCGACTAGCGGCTACAATGAGCAGTTCTTC. It specifies CASSLGSTSGYNEQFF.

This clonotype was observed many times. The V gene is TRBV7-2, the J gene TRBJ2-7; 9 nucleotides align to TRBD1. J was trimmed by 4 bases and V by 5 bases; bases with no gene match: 3. CDR1 is SGHTA and CDR2 is FQGNSA in the germline V gene. The CDR3 totals 13 residues. CDR3 in DNA: TGTGCCAGCAGCCCGACAGGGGGTTACGAGCAGTACTTC. Residues: CASSPTGGYEQYF.

The sample holds a few counts of this clonotype. The chain has TRBV10-3 and TRBJ2-4; TRBD1 matches at 9 bases. The germline V gene encodes CDR1 ENHRY and CDR2 SYGVKD. With V trimmed by 2 bases and J by 3 bases, 5 bases remained unmatched. The CDR3 has 16 amino acids. This CDR3 is CAISELATGGKNIQYF. In DNA, the CDR3 is TGTGCCATCAGTGAGCTAGCGACAGGGGGCAAAAACATTCAGTACTTC.

This clonotype was observed a handful of times. The chain is built from TRBV3-1 and TRBJ2-2; 11 bases fit TRBD2. This CDR3 spans 17 amino acids. V gave up 6 bases and J gave up 0 bases; unmatched junction bases: 6. The germline CDR1 and CDR2 sequences are LGHDT and YNNKEL (reference sequence). CDR3 protein: CASRRTSGLANTGELFF. The CDR3 coding sequence is TGTGCCAGCAGACGGACTAGCGGGTTAGCGAACACCGGGGAGCTGTTTTTT.

This clonotype was recorded a few times. V usage is TRBV3-1 and J usage is TRBJ2-3; TRBD2 aligns across 11 bases. Germline-derived CDR1 and CDR2 are LGHDT and YNNKEL (reference sequence). This CDR3 contains 21 residues. J was trimmed by 6 bases and V by 0 bases; bases with no gene match: 20. This chain's CDR3 is CASSQDRFLAGGRGRMDTQYF. The CDR3 DNA is TGTGCCAGCAGCCAAGATAGGTTTCTAGCGGGGGGAAGAGGACGGATGGATACGCAGTATTTT.

This clonotype has a count of ten or more. The rearrangement joins TRBV20-1 to TRBJ2-7, with 10 bases fitting TRBD2. The CDR3 is 14 residues long. The V gene end was trimmed by 5 bases and the J gene end by 2 bases; junction bases not matched to a gene: 6. Germline CDR1 and CDR2: DFQATT and SNEGSKA (reference sequence). The CDR3 here is CSAGPGLAPYEQYF. In DNA, the CDR3 is TGCAGTGCTGGTCCGGGACTAGCGCCCTACGAGCAGTACTTC.

There are a few counts of this clonotype. The chain recombines TRBV28 with TRBJ2-3; 10 positions match TRBD2. V lost 1 base to trimming and J lost 2 bases; unmatched junction nucleotides: 6. The CDR3 sequence is 17 residues long. Germline CDR1 MDHEN, CDR2 SYDVKM. CDR3 nucleotides: TGTGCCAGCAGTTTATCGGCTAGCGGGGGTCTCACAGATACGCAGTATTTT. Translating gives CASSLSASGGLTDTQYF.

This clonotype has only a few counts. The rearrangement uses TRBV27 and TRBJ2-7, with 9 bases aligning to TRBD1. This CDR3 region has 15 residues. Germline CDR1 MNHEY, CDR2 SMNVEV (reference sequence). V lost 0 bases, J lost 6 bases, and 6 bases stayed unmatched. The DNA of the CDR3 is TGTGCCAGCAGTTTATCGGGACAGGGACTCGGCGAGCAGTACTTC. It specifies CASSLSGQGLGEQYF.

This sequence joins TRBV6-2 or TRBV6-3 and TRBJ2-5, with D uncertain. This CDR3 has 14 residues. CDR1 is MNHEY, CDR2 SVGEGT, per germline. Trimming cost V 0 bases and J 4 bases, with 9 bases left between them. The CDR3 coding sequence is TGTGCCAGCAGTTACTCGGGCATTCCAGAGACCCAGTACTTC. This encodes CASSYSGIPETQYF.

This clonotype was observed at least ten times. This chain joins TRBV3-1 and TRBJ2-2; D is unclear. V was cut by 4 bases and J by 4 bases, with 16 bases left in between. Germline V lookup: CDR1 LGHDT, CDR2 YNNKEL (reference sequence). This CDR3 has 16 residues. For the CDR3, the DNA is TGTGCCAGCAGCCGGGGAATAGGAATGATCACCGGGGAGCTGTTTTTT. Translating it yields CASSRGIGMITGELFF.

The gene calls are TRBV5-1 and TRBJ1-2, with 8 bases aligning to TRBD1. The V gene's germline CDR1 is SGHRS and CDR2 YFSETQ. The CDR3 contains 14 residues. The V gene end was trimmed by 3 bases and the J gene end by 5 bases; junction bases not matched to a gene: 6. The CDR3: CASSSGDRPYGYTF. CDR3 coding DNA: TGCGCCAGCAGCTCCGGGGACAGGCCGTATGGCTACACCTTC.